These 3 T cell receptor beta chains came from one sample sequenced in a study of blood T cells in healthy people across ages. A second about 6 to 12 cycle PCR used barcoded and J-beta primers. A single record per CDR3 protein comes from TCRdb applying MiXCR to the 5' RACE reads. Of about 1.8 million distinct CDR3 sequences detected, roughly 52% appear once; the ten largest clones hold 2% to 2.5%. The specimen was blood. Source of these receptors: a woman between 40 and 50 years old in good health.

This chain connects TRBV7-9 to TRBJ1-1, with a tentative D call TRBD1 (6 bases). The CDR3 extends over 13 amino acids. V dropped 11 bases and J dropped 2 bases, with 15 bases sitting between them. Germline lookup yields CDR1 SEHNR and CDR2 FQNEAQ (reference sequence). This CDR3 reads CAWGAGRNTEAFF. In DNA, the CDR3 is TGTGCCTGGGGGGCAGGGCGTAACACTGAAGCTTTCTTT.

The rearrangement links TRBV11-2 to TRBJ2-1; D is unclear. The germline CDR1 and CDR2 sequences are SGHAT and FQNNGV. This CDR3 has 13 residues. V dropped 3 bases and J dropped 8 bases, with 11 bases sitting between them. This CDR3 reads CASSFYGNDEQFF. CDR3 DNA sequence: TGTGCCAGCAGCTTTTACGGTAACGATGAGCAGTTCTTC.

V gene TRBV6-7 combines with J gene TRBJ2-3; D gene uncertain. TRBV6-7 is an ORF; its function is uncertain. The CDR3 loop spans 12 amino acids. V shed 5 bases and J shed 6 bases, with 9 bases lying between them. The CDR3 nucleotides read TGTGCCAGCAGTGGCCGACGGGATACGCAGTATTTT. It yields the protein CASSGRRDTQYF.